The rows below give T cell receptor beta chains drawn from one sample of a study of T cell repertoires in cytomegalovirus infection. From the reads, TCRdb called clonotypes with MiXCR, one entry per CDR3 protein. Altogether hundreds of thousands of distinct CDR3 sequences are present, 15% to 20% being singletons, with the ten largest covering approximately 12%. Material: PBMCs. The receptor source for this set is a human donor in good health (CMV status not recorded). Some clones in this sample may be carry-over from other donors' samples. Each CDR3 is given with its conserved first and last residue. D genes are given only for firm matches. Size values are once, few and many counts, or a class for expanded clones, and some rows have none.

few | . | TRBJ1-4 | TRBV19 | TGTGCCAGTAGTCCCCTCGACAGGCCGAATGAAAAACTGTTTTTT | CASSPLDRPNEKLFF
. | . | TRBJ2-5 | TRBV5-1 | TGCGCCAGCAGCCCTGGATTCGGGGAGACCCAGTACTTC | CASSPGFGETQYF
many | . | TRBJ1-5 | TRBV13 | TGTGCCAGCAGCCTCGGAGGGCCTAGCAATCAGCCCCAGCATTTT | CASSLGGPSNQPQHF
. | . | TRBJ2-6 | TRBV4-1 | TGCGCCAGCAGCCAAGGAGACGGAAAGAGCTCTGGGGCCAACGTCCTGACTTTC | CASSQGDGKSSGANVLTF
. | . | TRBJ2-1 | TRBV6-5 | TGTGCCAGCAGACGGGGTGGAGGGGGCTCCTACAATGAGCAGTTCTTC | CASRRGGGGSYNEQFF
. | . | TRBJ1-1 | TRBV7-9 | TGTGCCAGCGTGTCTGTACGGGGTGTTGGGGTGAACACTGAAGCTTTCTTT | CASVSVRGVGVNTEAFF
many | TRBD1 | TRBJ2-7 | TRBV7-2 | TGTGCCAGCAGCTCGGGACAGCCCTACGAGCAGTACTTC | CASSSGQPYEQYF
. | . | TRBJ1-6 | TRBV11-2 | TGTGCCAGCGGGGTCGGCTCCTATAATTCACCCCTCCACTTT | CASGVGSYNSPLHF
. | . | TRBJ1-5 | TRBV27 | TGTGCCAGCAGGACCCCGGGACTGCCTAGCAATCAGCCCCAGCATTTT | CASRTPGLPSNQPQHF
many | . | TRBJ2-1 | TRBV6-2/TRBV6-3 | TGTGCCAGCAGTCAATTCGTCAGGAATGAGCAGTTCTTC | CASSQFVRNEQFF
. | . | TRBJ1-6 | TRBV27 | TGTGCCAGCAGCGAGGACAGCCTCTCCTATAATTCACCCCTCCACTTT | CASSEDSLSYNSPLHF
many | . | TRBJ1-1 | TRBV4-1 | TGCGCCAGCAGCCCGATGGTCGGCGCTGAAGCTTTCTTT | CASSPMVGAEAFF
many | . | TRBJ1-2 | TRBV7-2 | TGTGCCAGCAGCTTAGGGGCCTGGGATGGCTACACCTTC | CASSLGAWDGYTF
. | . | TRBJ1-2 | TRBV12-3/TRBV12-4 | TGTGCCAGCAGGGAACAGGGTTCGGGTAACTATGGCTACACCTTC | CASREQGSGNYGYTF
. | . | TRBJ1-2 | TRBV5-1 | TGCGCCAGCAGGGACCGGGACTACCCCTATGGCTACACCTTC | CASRDRDYPYGYTF
many | . | TRBJ2-6 | TRBV7-2 | TGTGCCGGAAGGGCCTCTGGGGCCAACGTCCTGACTTTC | CAGRASGANVLTF
many | TRBD1 | TRBJ2-4 | TRBV12-3/TRBV12-4 | TGTGCCAGCAGTTCTGGGACAGGTTCCCTAGCCAAAAACATTCAGTACTTC | CASSSGTGSLAKNIQYF
. | TRBD1 | TRBJ2-3 | TRBV10-3 | TGTGCCATCAGTGACTCCACAGGGGTGGGCACAGATACGCAGTATTTT | CAISDSTGVGTDTQYF
many | . | TRBJ2-1 | TRBV4-1 | TGCGCCAGCAGCCAAGGCGGTTTGCAGTTCTTC | CASSQGGLQFF
many | TRBD1 | TRBJ1-1 | TRBV5-4 | TGTGCCAGCAGCCACCCGGGACAGGGGATGAACACTGAAGCTTTCTTT | CASSHPGQGMNTEAFF
few | . | TRBJ1-5 | TRBV28 | TGTGCCAGCAGTTTTACGGCCGAGAATCAGCCCCAGCATTTT | CASSFTAENQPQHF
many | TRBD2 | TRBJ2-7 | TRBV11-2 | TGTGCCAGCAGCTTAGTGGCGGGGGAATCCTACGAGCAGTACTTC | CASSLVAGESYEQYF
few | . | TRBJ1-3 | TRBV6-1 | TGTGCCAGCACCCCCGGGGGATTATCTGGAAACACCATATATTTT | CASTPGGLSGNTIYF
. | . | TRBJ2-3 | TRBV13 | TGTGCCAGCAGCGTGGACAGTCAACAGGCAGATACGCAGTATTTT | CASSVDSQQADTQYF
. | . | TRBJ2-6 | TRBV7-2 | TGTGCCAGCAGCTTAGGAGGGATCGGGGCCAACGTCCTGACTTTC | CASSLGGIGANVLTF
many | . | TRBJ2-1 | TRBV28 | TGTGCCAGCAGTTCCCTCAGGAACCTCTCTCAAATAAGCCAGTTCTTC | CASSSLRNLSQISQFF
. | . | TRBJ1-5 | TRBV20-1 | TGCAGTGCTAGAGATCACAGACCCAATCAGCCCCAGCATTTT | CSARDHRPNQPQHF
. | TRBD1 | TRBJ2-1 | TRBV27 | TGTGCCAGCAACTCCGGGGACAGGGCTAAGGATGAGCAGTTCTTC | CASNSGDRAKDEQFF
. | . | TRBJ1-5 | TRBV20-1 | TGCAGTGCTTTGAAAGGTGGCCCGAGGGGCAATCAGCCCCAGCATTTT | CSALKGGPRGNQPQHF
many | . | TRBJ2-3 | TRBV7-2 | TGTGCCAGCAGCGACCCGGGGCTAACAGATACGCAGTATTTT | CASSDPGLTDTQYF
many | TRBD1 | TRBJ1-5 | TRBV7-2 | TGTGCCAGCAGCTTAGCTGCGCAGGGGGGGGATCGGCCCCAGCATTTT | CASSLAAQGGDRPQHF
. | . | TRBJ1-1 | TRBV5-1 | TGCGCCAGCAGCTGGCCCCCGGGGGCAGGATCGAACACTGAAGCTTTCTTT | CASSWPPGAGSNTEAFF
many | . | TRBJ1-2 | TRBV20-1 | TGCAGTGCTAGGCCCCTACTCCAAACGGGCTATGGCTACACCTTC | CSARPLLQTGYGYTF
. | TRBD1 | TRBJ2-7 | TRBV29-1 | TGCAGCGCGACAGGGTTGAACGAGCAGTACTTC | CSATGLNEQYF
. | TRBD1 | TRBJ2-7 | TRBV5-1 | TGCGCCACCGCGCTATGGACAGGGGGCGAGCAGTACTTC | CATALWTGGEQYF
many | . | TRBJ1-1 | TRBV5-8 | TGTGCCAGCAGCTTGTCGGGGACTGTGAACACTGAAGCTTTCTTT | CASSLSGTVNTEAFF
few | . | TRBJ1-4 | TRBV12-3/TRBV12-4 | TGTGCCAGCAGACTAAGGGGACGGAATGAAAAACTGTTTTTT | CASRLRGRNEKLFF
. | . | TRBJ2-1 | TRBV27 | TGTGCCAGCAGTTTATGGGCCAAGGGTGAGCAGTTCTTC | CASSLWAKGEQFF
few | . | TRBJ1-2 | TRBV28 | TGTGCCAGCATCTACCGGGGGGGGGTCGACTATGGCTACACCTTC | CASIYRGGVDYGYTF
. | . | TRBJ1-5 | TRBV28 | TGTGCCAGCAGTTTCAGACCTTCTCATCAGCCCCAGCATTTT | CASSFRPSHQPQHF
few | . | TRBJ2-1 | TRBV2 | TGTGCCAGTACCAGCGACAGCTACAATGAGCAGTTCTTC | CASTSDSYNEQFF
few | TRBD1 | TRBJ2-2 | TRBV12-5 | TGTGCTAGTGGTTCTACTTTCACCGGGACAGGGGAAAGGTCTGACACCGGGGAGCTGTTTTTT | CASGSTFTGTGERSDTGELFF
few | . | TRBJ2-7 | TRBV7-9 | TGTGCCAGCAGCTCAGGTTATACCTACGAGCAGTACTTC | CASSSGYTYEQYF
. | . | TRBJ2-5 | TRBV30 | TGTGCTTATAGGGCCCAAGAGACCCAGTACTTC | CAYRAQETQYF
few | TRBD1 | TRBJ1-2 | TRBV2 | TGTGCCAGCAGAGAGACCGGGACAGGGAATGGCTACACCTTC | CASRETGTGNGYTF
once | TRBD1 | TRBJ1-1 | TRBV12-3/TRBV12-4 | TGTGCCAGCAGTTCAACGACAGGGTGGCCGCTCACTGAAGCTTTCTTT | CASSSTTGWPLTEAFF
many | TRBD1 | TRBJ1-1 | TRBV7-9 | TGTGCCAGCAGCCCAACTGGGACAGGGGTTTTCACTGAAGCTTTCTTT | CASSPTGTGVFTEAFF
many | . | TRBJ2-3 | TRBV11-2 | TGTGCCAGCAGCCCAGACGAGTGGGATACGCAGTATTTT | CASSPDEWDTQYF
few | . | TRBJ2-3 | TRBV5-1 | TGCGCCAGCAGCTTACCTGGACGGGCCTATGGAGATACGCAGTATTTT | CASSLPGRAYGDTQYF
. | TRBD1 | TRBJ2-2 | TRBV25-1 | TGTGCCAGCAGTGAATTGAGGACAGGGGGCCGGACCGGGGAGCTGTTTTTT | CASSELRTGGRTGELFF
many | . | TRBJ1-5 | TRBV6-1 | TGTGCGAGCGGGGGCATCAGGAATCAGCCCCAGCATTTT | CASGGIRNQPQHF
. | . | TRBJ2-4 | TRBV7-2 | TGTGCCAGCAGCTTAGGCGGGAACAAAAACATTCAGTACTTC | CASSLGGNKNIQYF
few | TRBD2 | TRBJ2-1 | TRBV4-3 | TGCGCCAGCAGCTTCACCGCGGGGGGCTACAATGAGCAGTTCTTC | CASSFTAGGYNEQFF
few | . | TRBJ1-6 | TRBV12-3/TRBV12-4 | TGTGCCAGCAGCCACAGCTCCTATAATTCACCCCTCCACTTT | CASSHSSYNSPLHF